The present entry profiles one T cell receptor (beta chain) with its context. Profiled with immunoSEQ multiplex PCR; TCRdb holds only in-frame clones, not every one. The table records roughly 20,000 clones, 75% to 90% of them present only once. This specimen belongs to a study of neoadjuvant nivolumab and ipilimumab in lung cancer. Germline values: CDR1 SQVTM, CDR2 ANQGSEA. The germline V and J ends were trimmed by 4 bases and 2 bases, with 9 bases remaining between them. The CDR3 covers 13 residues. This sample comprised peripheral blood, obtained before neoadjuvant nivolumab, alone or with ipilimumab. The receptor was derived from an adult with non-small cell lung cancer. V gene TRBV29-1 combines with J gene TRBJ2-4; no clear D. The CDR3 bases are TGCAGCGTTGTATCTGGGACCAAAAACATTCAGTACTTC. It encodes CSVVSGTKNIQYF.